The T cell receptor (beta chain) described here comes from a study of technical replicates of blood from several donors. Produced via immunoSEQ multiplex PCR; TCRdb's table is partial and in-frame only. The profile covers 15,000 or so clones, with roughly nine tenths appearing a single time and 9.5% to 12% taken by the ten largest. This clone was seen only a few times. The receptor's source is a human donor in good health. The sequenced material came from PBMCs.

As DNA, the CDR3 is TGTGCCAGCAGTGTTGGAGGGGGCACGACTGAAGCTTTCTTT. Translating it yields CASSVGGGTTEAFF. The chain has TRBV25-1 and TRBJ1-1, with 7 bases fitting TRBD1. Losses at the gene ends were 4 bases for V and 5 bases for J; bases not matched to a gene: 7. Germline values: CDR1 MGHDK, CDR2 SYGVNS. The CDR3 totals 14 residues.